This TCR beta chain was identified during a study of shared clonotypes between healthy human individuals (dated by TCRdb to the early 2020s). A note on the overall study: Three men and a couple of women, aged 18 to 49 years, made up the cohort. For each donor, CD4 naive and CD4 memory were each run on three plates, CD8 naive on two plates, and CD8 memory on one plate. Blood TCR repertoires of a handful of healthy adults were deeply sequenced to estimate repertoire size and the extent of clonotype sharing between individuals. To increase sequencing depth and limit assay-specific biases, TCR repertoire library preparation and sequencing were carried out by different laboratories using diverse techniques. Each donor's leukapheresis produced roughly between roughly 0.9 and 9 billion PBMCs. General study outcomes and caveats: The genetic and exposure-history diversity represented was limited by the small number of donors. Estimated clonotype richness was generally larger for naive than for memory subsets. Only blood was sampled, and tissue TCR repertoires likely differ from those in blood. Rarefaction of sorted-subset datasets indicated incomplete sequencing despite the large sequencing depth. Compared with non-shared clonotypes, clonotypes shared by all four sorted-subset donors had higher generation probabilities. Pairwise subsampling indicated that sequencing depth was expected to affect the degree of clonotype sharing among donors. Across a few donors, approximately 5% of naive CD4, roughly 3.3% of naive CD8, about 2.3% of memory CD4, and over 0.35% of memory CD8 clonotypes were shared.

Per the germline V gene, MDHEN is the CDR1 and SYDVKM is the CDR2. The germline ends are 14 bases apart after V is trimmed by 9 bases and J by 0 bases. Including the terminal cysteine and phenylalanine, the CDR3 comprises 14 residues. Left in the record is the CDR3 DNA by itself, 42 bases read in frame from the first base. A remark on this clone: No cognate antigen has been identified for it. The input lacks base qualities; no much larger clone sits a single base away.

Donors were healthy HIV-negative adults with no recently reported acute infections or vaccinations. Only Caucasian adults living in Nashville, Tennessee, USA were represented among the donors. CD4+ T cells were enriched by magnetic negative selection; naive cells were then positively selected on CD45RA, and the negative fraction formed the memory subset. Blood was collected by leukapheresis, and PBMCs were isolated by Ficoll-Histopaque density gradient centrifugation and then cryopreserved in liquid nitrogen vapor phase. Analytical flow cytometry was used to check the purity and quantity of each magnetically sorted T cell population. Each sorted fraction had its genomic DNA isolated and then quantified by UV absorbance on a Nanodrop 2000c. TCR CDR3 regions were amplified from genomic DNA by multiplex PCR using the deep immunoSEQ assay. Genomic DNA extracted from each cell subset was distributed evenly over all wells of several immunoSEQ 96-well plates, and each plate served as one replicate. Each replicate PCR for sorted subsets received roughly 200 ng genomic DNA, equal to tens of thousands of T cell genomes. Purified libraries were measured with a Qubit 3.0 fluorometer, size-checked on a Bioanalyzer 2100, and measured again with the KAPA Library Quantification kit. Every immunoSEQ 96-well plate was sequenced on a dedicated single-read 150-cycle Illumina NextSeq 550 flow cell. In the original analysis: Because the immunoSEQ output included only junctional sequences and no quality scores, the filtering could not be the same as the filtering used for full-length reads. Sequences were annotated with PyIR, a Python wrapper for IgBLAST v1.9, and V/J genes and CDR3 were assigned using IMGT germline references. Any read was removed if the V/J assignment was weak (E-value above 1e-6), the CDR3 was missing, or the read contained stop codons, out-of-frame junctions, or ambiguous translated residues. V3J clonotypes were defined as sequences sharing an identical inferred V gene, J gene, and CDR3 amino acid sequence. To compute the percentage overlap between repertoires, the number of shared unique clonotypes was divided by the size of the smaller repertoire. Three approaches were used to assess repertoire richness: RTK rarefaction, the Chao1 estimator, and Recon v2.1 estimates of unobserved clonotypes. Generation probabilities for all TCRbeta clonotypes obtained by the gDNA method from a handful of donors were computed using OLGA. The immuneACCESS repertoire file appears here via TCRdb, limited to in-frame rearrangements. These files lack a portion of the clones; in checked studies, under half of the deficit traces to unresolved V genes, and the cause of the others is not known. V, J and clone size reflect that table, while D and trimming were determined from the DNA. The sample data list over a million clones, and around 78% of these were observed just once. Of the sample, 0.55% to 0.7% is held by the ten largest clones.

Here the chain combines TRBV28 and TRBJ1-2, and perhaps TRBD1 as D gene, on 5 matching bases. This TCR was recovered from a man younger than 35 in good health. Some clones in this sample may be carry-over from other donors' samples. Sequencing input: memory CD4+ T cells from PBMCs. The cell subset or site tag for this specimen amounts to: CD45RA-negative fraction. The DNA is TGTGCCAGTTCAACAGGTCTCCCTAACTATGGCTACACCTTC. Translated, it reads CASSTGLPNYGYTF.